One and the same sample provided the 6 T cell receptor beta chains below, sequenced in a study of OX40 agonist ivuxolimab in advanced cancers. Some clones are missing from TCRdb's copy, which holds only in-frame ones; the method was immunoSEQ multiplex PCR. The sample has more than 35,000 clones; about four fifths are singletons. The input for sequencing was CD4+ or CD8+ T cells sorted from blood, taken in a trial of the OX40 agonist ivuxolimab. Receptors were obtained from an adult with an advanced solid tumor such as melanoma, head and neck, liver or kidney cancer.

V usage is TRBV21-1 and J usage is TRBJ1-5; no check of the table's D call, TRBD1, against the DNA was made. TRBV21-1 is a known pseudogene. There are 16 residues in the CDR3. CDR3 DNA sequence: TGTGCCAGCAGCAAAGCCGTCAGGCCCGACAATCAGCCCCAGCATTTT. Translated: CASSKAVRPDNQPQHF.

For the CDR3, the DNA is TGTGCCAGCAGTTTATCGACAGTTACTAATTCACCCCTCCACTTT. Protein sequence: CASSLSTVTNSPLHF. The chain is built from TRBV28 and TRBJ1-6; possibly TRBD1 for D (5 bases). The germline gives CDR1 MDHEN, CDR2 SYDVKM. V was clipped by 1 base and J by 6 bases, with 10 bases between them. The CDR3 loop spans 15 amino acids.

CDR3 sequence (DNA): TGTGCCAGCAGCACCCTGGACAGTGGGGACTTCTATAATTCACCCCTCCACTTT. This sequence encodes CASSTLDSGDFYNSPLHF. V is TRBV21-1 and J is TRBJ1-6. TRBV21-1 represents a pseudogene. The CDR3 is 18 amino acids.

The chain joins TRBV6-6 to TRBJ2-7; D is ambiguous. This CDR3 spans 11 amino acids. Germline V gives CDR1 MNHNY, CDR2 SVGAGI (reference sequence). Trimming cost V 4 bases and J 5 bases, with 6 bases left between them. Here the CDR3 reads CASSLADEQYF. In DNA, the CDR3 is TGTGCCAGCAGTTTGGCTGACGAGCAGTACTTC.

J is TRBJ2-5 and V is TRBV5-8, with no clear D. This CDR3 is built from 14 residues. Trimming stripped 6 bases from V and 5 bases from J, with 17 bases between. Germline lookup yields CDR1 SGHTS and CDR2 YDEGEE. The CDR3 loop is CASTRTPGWETQYF. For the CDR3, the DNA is TGTGCCAGCACGAGGACCCCGGGCTGGGAGACCCAGTACTTC. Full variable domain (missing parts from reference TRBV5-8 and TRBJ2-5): EAGVTQSPTHLIKTRGQQATLRCSPISGHTSVYWYQQALGLGLQFLLWYDEGEERNRGNFPPRFSGRQFPNYSSELNVNALELEDSALYLCASTRTPGWETQYFGPGTRLLVL.

CDR3 coding DNA: TGCAGCGTTGAAATTAGCGGGCTATACAATGAGCAGTTCTTC. Its translation is CSVEISGLYNEQFF. The chain uses TRBV29-1 and TRBJ2-1; 7 bases are a match to TRBD2. The CDR3 is made up of 14 amino acids. Germline CDR1 SQVTM, CDR2 ANQGSEA. Trimming took 2 bases from V and 4 from J; bases not matched to a gene: 5.